The clone carrying this TCR beta chain was seen a handful of times. The data are from a study of sequential checkpoint blockade in melanoma. The germline CDR1 and CDR2 sequences are SEHNR and FQNEAQ (reference sequence). This CDR3 spans 15 amino acids. V was pared by 5 bases and J by 4 bases, with 6 bases of the junction left unmatched. Clones were read by immunoSEQ multiplex PCR, and TCRdb kept only the in-frame ones, dropping some. The data hold about 3,500 clones, with roughly 45% observed a single time. Stated treatment: randomized to nivolumab then ipilimumab (arm A) or the reverse (arm B). From thawed PBMCs, live CD3+CD8+ cells negative for CD19 and CD56 were sorted.

This TCR derives from a human donor with melanoma. The sequencing used CD8+ T cells sorted from blood (inferred from file names), collected from a patient given nivolumab and ipilimumab in sequence. V usage is TRBV7-9 and J usage is TRBJ2-5; TRBD2 matches at 11 bases. The CDR3 here is CASSRSGGAGETQYF. In DNA, the CDR3 is TGTGCCAGCAGCCGTAGCGGGGGGGCCGGAGAGACCCAGTACTTC.